This entry concerns a single TCR beta chain. The antigen is undetermined. Some clones are missing from TCRdb's copy, which holds only in-frame ones; the method was immunoSEQ multiplex PCR. Among around 120,000 clones listed, approximately 82% were seen once. This entry is derived from a study of T cell responses to AZD1222 COVID-19 vaccine. Study results and caveats: Compared with day 0, the breadth and depth of the Spike-specific TCR repertoire rose significantly after two doses of AZD1222. At baseline, just five to seven AZD1222 recipients tested seropositive. The reported proportion of spike-specific TCRs targeting unmutated variant regions was nearly half.

The sample here was peripheral blood, taken 28 days after the second AZD1222 dose. This clonotype originated in an adult who received the AZD1222 COVID-19 vaccine.

CDR3 nucleotide sequence: TGTGCCAGCAGGAGTCTCCTACCCACAGATACGCAGTATTTT. It specifies CASRSLLPTDTQYF. V is TRBV2 and J is TRBJ2-3; no definite D call. Germline CDR1 and CDR2: SNHLY and FYNNEI. This CDR3 is built from 14 residues. V shed 6 bases and J shed 2 bases, with 12 bases lying between them.